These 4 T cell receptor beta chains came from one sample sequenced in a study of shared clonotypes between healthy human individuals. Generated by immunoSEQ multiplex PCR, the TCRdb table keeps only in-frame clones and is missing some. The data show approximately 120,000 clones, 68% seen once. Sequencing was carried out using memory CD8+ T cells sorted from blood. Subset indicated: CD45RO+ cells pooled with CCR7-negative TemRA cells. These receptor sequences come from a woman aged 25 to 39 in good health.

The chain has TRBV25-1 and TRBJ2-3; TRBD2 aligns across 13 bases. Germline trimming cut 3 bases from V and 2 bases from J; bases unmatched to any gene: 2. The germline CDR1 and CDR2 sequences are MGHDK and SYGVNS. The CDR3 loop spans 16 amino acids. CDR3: CASSDGTSGTTDTQYF. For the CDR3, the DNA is TGTGCCAGCAGTGACGGGACTAGCGGGACCACAGATACGCAGTATTTT.

CDR3 coding DNA: TGTGCCAGCAGTGAAGTGGGACAGGGGAGGGTGGAGCAGTTCTTC. It is translated as CASSEVGQGRVEQFF. The rearrangement uses TRBV6-1 and TRBJ2-1; 10 bases match TRBD1. The germline CDR1 and CDR2 sequences are MNHNS and SASEGT. The CDR3 covers 15 residues. V dropped 1 base and J dropped 10; count of bases not matched to a gene: 7.

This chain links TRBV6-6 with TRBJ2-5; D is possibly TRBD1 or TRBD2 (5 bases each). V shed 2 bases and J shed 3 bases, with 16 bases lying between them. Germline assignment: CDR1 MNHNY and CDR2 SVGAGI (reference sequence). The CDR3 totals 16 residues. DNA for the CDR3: TGTGCCAGCAGTTACACAAGGGGACCCGAGGAAGAGACCCAGTACTTC. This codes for CASSYTRGPEEETQYF.

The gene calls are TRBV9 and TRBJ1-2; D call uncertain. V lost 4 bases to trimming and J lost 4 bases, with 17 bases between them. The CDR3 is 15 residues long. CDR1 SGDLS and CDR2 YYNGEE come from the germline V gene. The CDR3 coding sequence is TGTGCCAGCAGCCCCCATAGCAGGCGGGTCTATGGCTACACCTTC. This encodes CASSPHSRRVYGYTF.